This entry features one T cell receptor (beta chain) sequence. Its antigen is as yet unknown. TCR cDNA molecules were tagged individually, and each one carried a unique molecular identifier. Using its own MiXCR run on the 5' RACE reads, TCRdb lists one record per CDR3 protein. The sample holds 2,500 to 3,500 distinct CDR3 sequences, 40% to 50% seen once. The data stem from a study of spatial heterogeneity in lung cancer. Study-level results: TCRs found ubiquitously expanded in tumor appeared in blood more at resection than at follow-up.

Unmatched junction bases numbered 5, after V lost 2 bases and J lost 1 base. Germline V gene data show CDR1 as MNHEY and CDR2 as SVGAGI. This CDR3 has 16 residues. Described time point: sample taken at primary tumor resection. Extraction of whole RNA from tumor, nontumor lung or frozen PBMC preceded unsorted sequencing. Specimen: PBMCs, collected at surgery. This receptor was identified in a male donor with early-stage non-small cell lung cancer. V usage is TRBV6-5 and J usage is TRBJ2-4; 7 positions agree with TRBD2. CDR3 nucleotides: TGTGCCAGCAGTTACGGTTTGGGGGGGGCCAAAAACATTCAGTACTTC. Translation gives CASSYGLGGAKNIQYF.